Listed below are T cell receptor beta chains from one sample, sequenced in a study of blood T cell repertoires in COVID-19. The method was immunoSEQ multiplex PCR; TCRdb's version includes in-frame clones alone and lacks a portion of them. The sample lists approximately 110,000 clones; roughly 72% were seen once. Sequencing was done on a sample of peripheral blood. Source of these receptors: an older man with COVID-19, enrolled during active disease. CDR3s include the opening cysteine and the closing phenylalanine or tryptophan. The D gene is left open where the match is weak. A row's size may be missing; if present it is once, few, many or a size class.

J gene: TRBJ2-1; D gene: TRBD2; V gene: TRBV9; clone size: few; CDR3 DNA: TGTGCCAGCAGCGTATGGGCTAGCGGTCGTGAGCAGTTCTTC; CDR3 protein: CASSVWASGREQFF
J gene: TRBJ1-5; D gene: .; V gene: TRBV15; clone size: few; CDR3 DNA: TGTGCCACCAGCACCCTGGAGGGGAATCAGCCCCAGCATTTT; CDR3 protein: CATSTLEGNQPQHF
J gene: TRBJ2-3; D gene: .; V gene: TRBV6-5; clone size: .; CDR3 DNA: TGTGCCAGCAGTTTACAGGGCACAGATACGCAGTATTTT; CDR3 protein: CASSLQGTDTQYF
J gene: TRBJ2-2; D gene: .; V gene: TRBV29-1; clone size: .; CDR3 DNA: TGCAGCGTTGGAGTACAGAAAAACACCGGGGAGCTGTTTTTT; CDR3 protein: CSVGVQKNTGELFF
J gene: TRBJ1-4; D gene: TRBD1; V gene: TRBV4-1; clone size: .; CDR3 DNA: TGCGCCAGCAGCCAAAAAGATCAGGGGGCGAGGGAAAAACTGTTTTTT; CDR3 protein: CASSQKDQGAREKLFF
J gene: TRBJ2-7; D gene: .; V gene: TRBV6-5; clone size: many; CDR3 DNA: TGTGCCAGCAGTTACGACTGGACACTATCCGAGCAGTACTTC; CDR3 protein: CASSYDWTLSEQYF
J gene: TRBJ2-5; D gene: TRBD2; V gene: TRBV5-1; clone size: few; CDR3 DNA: TGCGCCAGCAGGCCGGGACTAGCGGGAGAGACCCAGTACTTC; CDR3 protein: CASRPGLAGETQYF
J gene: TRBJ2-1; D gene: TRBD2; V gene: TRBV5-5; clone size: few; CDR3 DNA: TGTGCCAGCAGCTTGTTCGCTAGCGGGGGGATCCAGTTCTTC; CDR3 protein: CASSLFASGGIQFF
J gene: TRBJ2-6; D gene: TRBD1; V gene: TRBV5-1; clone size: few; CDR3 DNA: TGCGCCAGCAGCTCTTTGCCCACAGGGGGTTCTGGGGCCAACGTCCTGACTTTC; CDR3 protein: CASSSLPTGGSGANVLTF
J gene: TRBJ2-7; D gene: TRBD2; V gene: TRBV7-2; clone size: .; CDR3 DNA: TGTGCCAGCAGCTTAGCGGCTGGGGGAACTAGCGGGAGGAGCTCCTACGAGCAGTACTTC; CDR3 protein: CASSLAAGGTSGRSSYEQYF
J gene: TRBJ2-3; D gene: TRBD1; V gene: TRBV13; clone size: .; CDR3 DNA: TGTGCCAGCAGCCTAGGACAGGTCACAGATACGCAGTATTTT; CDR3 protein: CASSLGQVTDTQYF
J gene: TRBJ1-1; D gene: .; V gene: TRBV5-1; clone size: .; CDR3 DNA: TGCGCCAGCAGCTTTCAGGCAGCGGGTGAAGCTTTCTTT; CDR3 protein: CASSFQAAGEAFF
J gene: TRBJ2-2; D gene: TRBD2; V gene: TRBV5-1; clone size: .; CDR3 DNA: TGCGCCAGCAGCTTGTACGGGAGGGCCGACACCGGGGAGCTGTTTTTT; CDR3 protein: CASSLYGRADTGELFF
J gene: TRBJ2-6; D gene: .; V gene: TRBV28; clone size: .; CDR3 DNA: TGTGCCAGCAGTCTATACCAGGGGACTGGGGCCAACGTCCTGACTTTC; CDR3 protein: CASSLYQGTGANVLTF
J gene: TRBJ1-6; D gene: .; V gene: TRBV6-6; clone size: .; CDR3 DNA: TGTGCCAGCACTCCAGATAATTCACCCCTCCACTTT; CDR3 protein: CASTPDNSPLHF
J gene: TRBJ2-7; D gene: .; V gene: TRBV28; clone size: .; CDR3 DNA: TGTGCCAGCAGGACAGCCTACGAGCAGTACTTC; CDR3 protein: CASRTAYEQYF
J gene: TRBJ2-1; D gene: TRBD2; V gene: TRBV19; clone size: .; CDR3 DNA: TGTGCCAGTGGGGAGATAGCGGGAGGCTACAATGAGCAGTTCTTC; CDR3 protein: CASGEIAGGYNEQFF
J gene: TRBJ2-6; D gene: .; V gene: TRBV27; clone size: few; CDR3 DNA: TGTGCCAGCAGTTTCCGCGGACAGACCTCTGGGGCCAACGTCCTGACTTTC; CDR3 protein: CASSFRGQTSGANVLTF
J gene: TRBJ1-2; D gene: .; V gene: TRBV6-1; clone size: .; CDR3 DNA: TGTGCCAGCAGTGAGATGGACTTAGCTAACTATGGCTACACCTTC; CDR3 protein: CASSEMDLANYGYTF
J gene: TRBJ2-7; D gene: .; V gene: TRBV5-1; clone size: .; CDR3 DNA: TGCGCCAGCAGCCGTCGATCTTTAGGGGACGAGCAGTACTTC; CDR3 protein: CASSRRSLGDEQYF
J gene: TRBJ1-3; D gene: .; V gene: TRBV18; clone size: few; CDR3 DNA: TGTGCCAGCTCACCTCCATCCGGGTCGCTCTCTGGAAACACCATATATTTT; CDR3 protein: CASSPPSGSLSGNTIYF